Sequencing of this T cell receptor beta chain was carried out in a study of T cell responses to AZD1222 COVID-19 vaccine (dated by TCRdb to the early 2020s). For the study in its entirety: TCR sequencing was performed for more than 230 trial participants, of whom about 200 were given two doses of AZD1222 and approximately 25 were given two doses of MenACWY control vaccine. Trial participants were enrolled by age into subgroups of 18-55, 56-69 and 70-plus years, and around 150, 29 and 61 TCR-sequenced participants, respectively, were included in these subgroups. Study-wide conclusions, independent of this receptor: No day 14 peak-response samples were available, so repertoires were characterized only after the peak T cell response. Reportedly, almost half of the unique spike-specific TCRs recognized epitopes lying outside the regions that are mutated in the B.1.351 and B.1.1.7 variants. The 56-69-year group was small, and its depth increase did not reach significance, likely because of low power. Participants were mostly white British, with more females than males. The authors suggested clonal diversity may have been underestimated. Conclusions about previously exposed vaccinees were limited because only six AZD1222 recipients were SARS-CoV-2 seropositive at baseline. The vaccine-associated CD4 TCRs covered the entire spike protein, and the dominant responses fell in regions 160-218 and 743-854. A significant rise in spike-specific TCR breadth and depth was observed after two AZD1222 doses relative to day 0 and relative to MenACWY recipients.

Remarks on this clone: Its antigen has not been determined. The record has no base qualities; no much larger clone is one base away.

The CDR3 regions of human TCRbeta chains were analyzed by immunosequencing. The paper's processing steps were these. Repertoire TCRs were checked for matches against a reference library of SARS-CoV-2-specific TCRs that had been generated using the MIRA antigen-specificity platform. Breadth was defined as the fraction of unique TCRs that were SARS-CoV-2-associated. Depth was defined as the fraction of total T cells that were SARS-CoV-2-associated. Each spike-specific TCR was assigned to its reactive spike region and to a CD4 or CD8 class using the MIRA data. Log10-transformed breadth and depth values were compared by one-way ANOVA with Sidak's multiple comparisons tests. As stored in TCRdb, this immuneACCESS dataset retains in-frame rearrangements with V and J assigned. A fraction of the clones does not appear; measured against another copy, unresolved V genes explain less than half of the discrepancy, and the remainder lacks a known reason. V and J calls and clone size follow that table, whereas D and trimming were derived from the DNA. In all, the sample holds roughly 98,000 clones, and 85% to 90% of those were seen once. 16% of the sample belongs to the ten largest clones.

The sample's time point label, in plain terms: about 28 days (+/-7) after the second vaccine dose. AZD1222 recipients given second doses at about 4 weeks or at about 12 weeks were pooled, since spike-specific TCR depth and breadth were not found to differ between the two schedules. The vaccinee samples were drawn from two UK trials, COV001 and COV002, one of which was a single-blind randomized controlled phase 2/3 trial testing AZD1222 (ChAdOx1 nCoV-19) in healthy adults. For TCRbeta chain sequencing, PBMC samples from trial participants were taken at day 0 and at day 28 after the second dose. From cysteine to phenylalanine, the CDR3 is 15 amino acids long. Left in the record is the CDR3 DNA by itself, 45 bases read in frame from the first base. Trimming takes 3 bases from V and 2 bases from J, and the germline ends sit 14 bases apart. According to the germline V gene (reference sequence), CDR1 reads LNHDA and CDR2 reads SQIVND.

This specimen consisted of peripheral blood, obtained 28 days after the second AZD1222 dose. The TCR originated in an adult who received the AZD1222 COVID-19 vaccine. The chain couples TRBV19 to TRBJ2-7; the D gene is perhaps TRBD2, on 5 matching bases. The CDR3 region reads CASSITVGAAYEQYF. The base sequence is TGTGCCAGTAGTATCACAGTGGGAGCGGCCTACGAGCAGTACTTC.